What follows are 5 T cell receptor beta chains derived from one specimen sequenced in a study of blood T cell repertoires in COVID-19. Libraries were prepared by immunoSEQ multiplex PCR; TCRdb keeps only in-frame clonotypes and omits some of them. The profile covers some 60,000 clones, with 88% appearing a single time and around 5% taken by the ten largest. The sequenced sample consisted of peripheral blood. The receptors derive from a man between 60 and 70 years old with acute or convalescent COVID-19.

The chain employs TRBV4-1 and TRBJ2-3; D may be TRBD2 (5 bases). Trimming removed 1 base at V and 6 bases at J, with 8 bases between. The V gene's germline CDR1 is MGHRA and CDR2 YSYEKL. There are 13 residues in the CDR3. DNA of the CDR3: TGCGCCAGCAGCCAAGGGGGAGTGGATACGCAGTATTTT. Translation gives CASSQGGVDTQYF.

In its sample, this clone was seen a few times. V gene TRBV4-1 combines with J gene TRBJ2-5; D may be TRBD2 (6 bases). The V gene lost 4 bases and the J gene lost 5 bases, with 14 bases spanning the gap. This CDR3 contains 14 residues. Germline V CDR1 and CDR2: MGHRA, YSYEKL. The CDR3 region has the DNA TGCGCCAGCAGCCCGACAGTGAGCGGGGAGACCCAGTACTTC. It specifies CASSPTVSGETQYF.

The chain employs TRBV3-1 (or the pseudogene TRBV3-2) and TRBJ2-3, with TRBD2 matching over 13 bases. The junction had 8 bases not matched to a gene; V was cut back by 9 bases and J by 5 bases. This CDR3 has 15 residues. CDR1 and CDR2 from the germline V gene are LGHDT and YNNKEL (reference sequence). CDR3: CASELAGGPVDTQYF. Written as DNA, the CDR3 is TGTGCCAGTGAACTAGCGGGAGGGCCGGTAGATACGCAGTATTTT.

This chain connects TRBV28 to TRBJ2-2; 10 positions agree with TRBD1. The germline V gene encodes CDR1 MDHEN and CDR2 SYDVKM. This CDR3 region has 17 residues. V lost 0 bases to trimming and J lost 3 bases; unmatched junction nucleotides: 4. The DNA of the CDR3 is TGTGCCAGCAGTTTATGGGGGACAGGGGCATACACCGGGGAGCTGTTTTTT. This gives the protein CASSLWGTGAYTGELFF.

This clone was observed a handful of times. This chain connects TRBV5-1 to TRBJ2-7, with D possibly being TRBD1 (5 bases). The CDR3 contains 14 residues. Between the trimmed V and J ends, which lost 7 bases and 6 bases, there was a span of 20 bases. Germline lookup yields CDR1 SGHRS and CDR2 YFSETQ. The CDR3 reads CASGPQAGMVEQYF. The CDR3 DNA reads as TGCGCCAGCGGCCCCCAGGCAGGGATGGTCGAGCAGTACTTC. The full variable domain, completed using reference TRBV5-1 and TRBJ2-7, is KAGVTQTPRYLIKTRGQQVTLSCSPISGHRSVSWYQQTPGQGLQFLFEYFSETQRNKGNFPGRFSGRQFSNSRSEMNVSTLELGDSALYLCASGPQAGMVEQYFGPGTRLTVT.